Shown below are 6 T cell receptor beta chains from a single sample sequenced in a study of T cell responses to AZD1222 COVID-19 vaccine. TCRdb's table, derived via immunoSEQ multiplex PCR, lists solely in-frame clones and lacks some. The sample yields 130,000 to 150,000 clones, roughly 91% seen once. This material consisted of peripheral blood, taken on day 0 of AZD1222 vaccination. Source of these receptors: an adult in good health.

J is TRBJ1-5 and V is TRBV19; 9 bases fit TRBD1. Germline CDR1 is LNHDA and CDR2 is SQIVND (reference sequence). The CDR3 is 15 amino acids. The junction had 6 bases not matched to a gene; V was cut back by 3 bases and J by 6 bases. The chain's CDR3 is CASSIWGQGTQPQHF. The CDR3 DNA is TGTGCCAGTAGTATTTGGGGACAGGGAACTCAGCCCCAGCATTTT.

The chain links TRBV12-3 or TRBV12-4 to TRBJ1-5; maybe TRBD1 (6 bases). Deletions cut 8 bases from V and 4 bases from J, with 12 bases between. The CDR3 extends over 13 amino acids. The CDR3 sequence is CASSWGQNQPQHF. The CDR3 DNA follows: TGTGCCAGCTCATGGGGGCAGAATCAGCCCCAGCATTTT.

The CDR3 nucleotides read TGCGCCAGCAGCTTGGGTGGCAGCCTAGCCAAAAACATTCAGTACTTC. This sequence encodes CASSLGGSLAKNIQYF. V usage is TRBV5-1 and J usage is TRBJ2-4; no definite D call. Germline CDR1 reads SGHRS; CDR2 reads YFSETQ. Trimming removed 0 bases from V and 0 bases from J, with 10 bases in between. The CDR3 loop spans 16 amino acids.

V gene TRBV29-1 combines with J gene TRBJ2-5; TRBD2 matches 9 bases. This CDR3 comprises 13 residues. CDR1 SQVTM and CDR2 ANQGSEA come from the germline V gene. J lost 6 bases, V lost 5 bases, and 7 bases had no gene match. The CDR3: CSVLLAGVKTQYF. DNA of the CDR3: TGCAGCGTTTTATTAGCGGGAGTAAAGACCCAGTACTTC.

The V call is TRBV5-1, the J call TRBJ2-1; D is perhaps TRBD1 (6 bases). V lost 1 base and J 6 bases, leaving 11 bases between the germline ends. The germline V gene encodes CDR1 SGHRS and CDR2 YFSETQ. The CDR3 is 14 residues long. CDR3 sequence: CASSLSLGGNEQFF. The DNA for the CDR3 is TGCGCCAGCAGCTTGTCACTAGGGGGCAATGAGCAGTTCTTC.

This clone was seen only a few times. The CDR3 here is CASSKDRDAEAFF. In DNA, the CDR3 is TGTGCCAGCAGTAAAGACAGGGATGCTGAAGCTTTCTTT. The V call is TRBV7-2, the J call TRBJ1-1; 7 bases fit TRBD1. Trimming at V came to 6 bases and at J to 6 bases, leaving 7 bases not matched to a gene. Germline values: CDR1 SGHTA, CDR2 FQGNSA. This CDR3 spans 13 amino acids.